A single sample is the source of the 2 T cell receptor beta chains below, sequenced in a study of shared clonotypes between healthy human individuals. Profiled with immunoSEQ multiplex PCR; TCRdb holds only in-frame clones, not every one. The sample lists around 940,000 clones, over 60% occurring once. Sequenced input: memory CD4+ T cells sorted from blood. The subset was: CD45RA-negative fraction. These TCRs come from a man between 18 and 35 years old in good health.

The rearrangement links TRBV11-2 to TRBJ1-1; no reliable D call. This CDR3 has 16 residues. Germline CDR1 and CDR2: SGHAT and FQNNGV. Trimming took 6 bases from V and 1 from J, leaving 18 bases between them. The CDR3, as DNA: TGTGCCAGCAGTCGACGACTAGGGCAGTCGAACACTGAAGCTTTCTTT. This sequence encodes CASSRRLGQSNTEAFF.

The chain employs TRBV6-6 and TRBJ1-2; 9 bases align to TRBD1. J was trimmed by 7 bases and V by 4 bases; bases with no gene match: 7. This CDR3 has 14 amino acids. The germline CDR1 and CDR2 sequences are MNHNY and SVGAGI (reference sequence). This CDR3 reads CASSSRDRVGGYTF. For the CDR3, the DNA is TGTGCCAGCAGTTCCCGGGACAGGGTGGGTGGCTACACCTTC.